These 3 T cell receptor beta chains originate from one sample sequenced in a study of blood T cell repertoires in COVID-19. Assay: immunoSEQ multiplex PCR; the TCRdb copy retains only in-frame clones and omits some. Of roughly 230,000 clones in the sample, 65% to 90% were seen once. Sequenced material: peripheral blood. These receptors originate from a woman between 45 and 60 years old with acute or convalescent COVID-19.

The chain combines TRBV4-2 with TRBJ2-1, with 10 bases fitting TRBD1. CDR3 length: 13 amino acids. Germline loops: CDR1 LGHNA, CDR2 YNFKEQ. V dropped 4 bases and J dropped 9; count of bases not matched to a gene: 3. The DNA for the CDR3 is TGTGCCAGCAGCCTCGGGACAGGGGTTGAGCAGTTCTTC. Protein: CASSLGTGVEQFF.

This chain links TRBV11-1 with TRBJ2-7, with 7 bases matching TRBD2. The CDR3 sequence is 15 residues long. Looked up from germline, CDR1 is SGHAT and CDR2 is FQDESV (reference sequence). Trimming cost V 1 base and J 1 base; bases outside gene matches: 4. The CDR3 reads CASSLVLSGSYEQYF. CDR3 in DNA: TGTGCCAGCAGCTTAGTACTTAGCGGGTCCTACGAGCAGTACTTC. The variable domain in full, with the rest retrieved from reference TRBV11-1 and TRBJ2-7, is EAEVAQSPRYKITEKSQAVAFWCDPISGHATLYWYRQILGQGPELLVQFQDESVVDDSQLPKDRFSAERLKGVDSTLKIQPAELGDSAMYLCASSLVLSGSYEQYFGPGTRLTVT.

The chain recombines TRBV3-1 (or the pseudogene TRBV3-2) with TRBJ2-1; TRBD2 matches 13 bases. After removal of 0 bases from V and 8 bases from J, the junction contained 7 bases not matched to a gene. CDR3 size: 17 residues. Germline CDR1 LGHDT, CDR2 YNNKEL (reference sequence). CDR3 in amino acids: CASSQERGLAGFHEQFF. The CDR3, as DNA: TGTGCCAGCAGCCAAGAAAGGGGACTAGCGGGATTTCATGAGCAGTTCTTC.